This T cell receptor (beta chain) emerged from a study of CD8+CD57+ T cells in acquired aplastic anemia (dated by TCRdb to 2017 to 2018). Some background on the complete study: Extracted DNA from sorted CD4+ and CD8+ cells averaged around 3.3 ug, ranging from roughly 0.17 to 30 ug. An average of roughly 10 million reads for CD4+ cells and approximately 12 million reads for CD8+ cells was obtained from healthy donor samples.

Regarding this clonotype: Its binding antigen is unknown. Qualities for individual bases were not recorded, and no much larger clone is one base off.

Study-level results and caveats: No significant difference in CD8+ Simpson's diversity was found between patients and healthy controls (P=0.060). Around 28 CD8+ CDR3 sequences were found to be shared between patients and controls, but these sequences appeared to be highly expressed in patients and within the immunodominant clones of the patients.

Genomic DNA served as template for TCR beta VDJ combination and CDR3 sequence profiling. TCR repertoire sequencing was run on an Illumina HiSeq 2000. The authors' analysis ran thus. TRBV/TRBJ rearrangement plots, CDR3 size and DJ length profiles, and Simpson's diversity index were used to evaluate the repertoires. The most abundant DNA sequence in the deep sequencing data was taken as the immunodominant clone. CDR3 amino acid sequences were checked for sharing across subjects and were also compared against the VDJdb database and published repertoires. In TCRdb, the public reads were trimmed at Q25 with fastp and aligned with MiXCR, with productive beta chains retained. Rows are unified per CDR3 protein, each entry keeping the most common DNA and genes. These V and J calls rely on TCRdb rather than the paper's analysis. Counted in this sample were over 100,000 distinct CDR3 sequences; 41% of them appeared once. 8.4% of the sample is in the top ten clones.

The CDR3 has 12 amino acids, counting the end cysteine and phenylalanine. CDR3 DNA only is kept here, 36 bases in frame from base 1. CDR1 and CDR2 were assigned from the germline V gene as ENHRY and SYGVKD. V and J lose 6 bases and 2 bases, and a span of 8 bases separates them. The study deep-sequenced TCR repertoires of sorted CD4+ and CD8+ blood T cells from severe aplastic anemia patients and healthy subjects. Ficoll-Paque density gradient centrifugation was used to isolate peripheral blood mononuclear cells. Before DNA was extracted, CD4+ and CD8+ T cells were sorted using either FACS or magnetic beads.

The sample comprised sorted CD4+, CD8+, or CD8+CD57+ T cells (not recorded which) from PBMCs. This receptor chain uses TRBV10-3 and TRBJ2-7; no D gene call is confident. The TCR sequence derives from a human donor in good health, serving as a control. The CDR3 loop reads CAISTPTYEQYF. The nucleotides read TGTGCCATCAGCACACCTACCTACGAGCAGTACTTC.